This is a list of T cell receptor beta chains from one sample in a study of shared clonotypes between healthy human individuals. The protocol was immunoSEQ multiplex PCR, while the TCRdb copy is restricted to in-frame clones and leaves out a portion. This table holds nearly 2 million clones, about 95% found once. Sequenced: naive CD8+ T cells sorted from blood. These receptors all come from a man in his late teens or twenties in good health. Both conserved end residues are part of each CDR3. D genes are given only for firm matches. Clone size is stated in some rows and not others, as once, few, many or a class when expanded.

clone_size	v_call	j_call	d_call	cdr3_aa	cdr3_nt
-	TRBV7-9	TRBJ2-7	-	CASSLDASSYEQYF	TGTGCCAGCAGCTTAGACGCCAGCTCCTACGAGCAGTACTTC
-	TRBV11-2	TRBJ2-2	-	CASSFFTGELFF	TGTGCCAGCAGCTTCTTTACCGGGGAGCTGTTTTTT
-	TRBV5-1	TRBJ2-2	-	CASSPGTTGELFF	TGCGCCAGCAGCCCCGGAACCACCGGGGAGCTGTTTTTT
-	TRBV4-1	TRBJ2-1	TRBD2	CASSLQLREEGNEQFF	TGCGCCAGCAGCCTCCAGCTGCGGGAGGAGGGAAATGAGCAGTTCTTC
-	TRBV5-1	TRBJ2-7	TRBD2	CASSLEASGSSYEQYF	TGCGCCAGCAGCTTGGAGGCTAGCGGGTCGTCCTACGAGCAGTACTTC
-	TRBV5-6	TRBJ1-6	-	CASRQGPDGSYNSPLHF	TGTGCCAGCAGACAAGGACCGGATGGGTCCTATAATTCACCCCTCCACTTT
-	TRBV6-1	TRBJ1-3	-	CASSDWLDSGNTIYF	TGTGCCAGCAGTGATTGGCTTGACTCTGGAAACACCATATATTTT
-	TRBV27	TRBJ1-1	-	CASSPIMNTEAFF	TGTGCCAGCAGTCCAATCATGAACACTGAAGCTTTCTTT
-	TRBV19	TRBJ2-7	TRBD2	CASSPGLAGYEQYF	TGTGCCAGTAGCCCCGGCCTAGCGGGTTACGAGCAGTACTTC
-	TRBV5-8	TRBJ2-2	-	CASSYITGLQPGELFF	TGTGCCAGCAGTTATATTACGGGACTCCAACCCGGGGAGCTGTTTTTT
-	TRBV27	TRBJ1-2	TRBD1	CASSLSGQPNYGYTF	TGTGCCAGCAGTTTATCGGGACAGCCTAACTATGGCTACACCTTC
-	TRBV7-9	TRBJ1-1	-	CASSLETRMNTEAFF	TGTGCCAGCAGCTTGGAGACCCGCATGAACACTGAAGCTTTCTTT
-	TRBV14	TRBJ2-7	TRBD2	CASSHAGGGLNEQYF	TGTGCCAGCAGCCACGCCGGGGGGGGTTTGAACGAGCAGTACTTC
-	TRBV28	TRBJ1-1	-	CASSLGRRNTEAFF	TGTGCCAGCAGTTTAGGTCGAAGGAACACTGAAGCTTTCTTT
-	TRBV6-1	TRBJ2-7	-	CASSEAYEQYF	TGTGCCAGCAGTGAAGCATACGAGCAGTACTTC
-	TRBV4-1	TRBJ2-1	-	CASSQVGGGRTIDEQFF	TGCGCCAGCAGCCAAGTGGGGGGCGGTCGGACAATCGATGAGCAGTTCTTC
-	TRBV6-5	TRBJ2-1	-	CASSFEGPGNEQFF	TGTGCCAGCAGCTTTGAAGGGCCGGGGAATGAGCAGTTCTTC
-	TRBV7-9	TRBJ2-7	-	CASSLGGFAGSYEQYF	TGTGCCAGCAGCTTAGGAGGTTTCGCAGGCTCCTACGAGCAGTACTTC
-	TRBV4-3	TRBJ2-1	TRBD2	CAPRRGTSRHNEQFF	TGCGCCCCAAGGCGCGGGACTAGCAGACACAATGAGCAGTTCTTC
-	TRBV6-1	TRBJ2-7	TRBD1	CASSPGQLYEQYF	TGTGCCTCTTCCCCGGGACAGCTTTACGAGCAGTACTTC
-	TRBV13	TRBJ2-5	TRBD2	CASSLGASGGARETQYF	TGTGCCAGCAGCTTAGGGGCTAGCGGGGGGGCCCGGGAGACCCAGTACTTC
-	TRBV2	TRBJ1-5	-	CASSEGGGGHQPQHF	TGTGCCAGCAGTGAAGGGGGAGGGGGGCATCAGCCCCAGCATTTT
-	TRBV27	TRBJ2-2	-	CASRFSENTGELFF	TGTGCCAGCAGGTTTAGCGAGAACACCGGGGAGCTGTTTTTT
-	TRBV28	TRBJ2-7	TRBD1	CASSLRGQGYEQYF	TGTGCCAGCAGTTTACGGGGACAGGGCTACGAGCAGTACTTC
once	TRBV27	TRBJ1-5	-	CASSFTGSYSNQPQHF	TGTGCCAGCAGTTTCACCGGATCTTATAGCAATCAGCCCCAGCATTTT
-	TRBV5-4	TRBJ2-1	TRBD1	CASSRPTEGAEQFF	TGTGCCAGCAGCCGCCCAACCGAGGGGGCTGAGCAGTTCTTC
-	TRBV6-6	TRBJ2-5	TRBD2	CASSLAGGAQETQYF	TGTGCCAGCAGTTTAGCGGGGGGCGCCCAAGAGACCCAGTACTTC
-	TRBV5-4	TRBJ1-1	-	CASSLGQSGSTPF	TGTGCCAGCAGCTTGGGCCAGTCTGGGAGCACTCCCTTT
once	TRBV30	TRBJ2-7	-	CAWTGGYEQYF	TGTGCCTGGACCGGGGGCTACGAGCAGTACTTC
-	TRBV5-6	TRBJ2-3	-	CASSLWFSPATDTQYF	TGTGCCAGCAGCTTGTGGTTTTCTCCCGCCACAGATACGCAGTATTTT
-	TRBV7-9	TRBJ2-3	-	CASSLRSGGAGTDTQYF	TGTGCCAGCAGCTTAAGGTCCGGGGGCGCCGGCACAGATACGCAGTATTTT
-	TRBV9	TRBJ2-5	TRBD1	CASSASGGGQGEETQYF	TGTGCCAGCAGCGCTAGCGGAGGGGGACAGGGTGAAGAGACCCAGTACTTC
-	TRBV4-3	TRBJ1-3	-	CASSQDRFGLGNTIYF	TGCGCCAGCAGCCAAGATAGGTTCGGACTTGGAAACACCATATATTTT
-	TRBV7-9	TRBJ2-3	-	CASSSHLGGDTQYF	TGTGCCAGCAGCTCCCACTTAGGGGGAGATACGCAGTATTTT
-	TRBV28	TRBJ2-5	-	CASNLLRAEETQYF	TGTGCCAGCAATTTACTGCGGGCAGAAGAGACCCAGTACTTC
-	TRBV19	TRBJ1-6	TRBD1	CASRLDGQGDNSPLHF	TGTGCCAGTAGGCTAGACGGACAGGGGGATAATTCACCCCTCCACTTT
-	TRBV13	TRBJ2-7	-	CASSPPTSSEQYF	TGTGCCAGCAGCCCTCCCACTAGCTCCGAGCAGTACTTC
-	TRBV10-3	TRBJ2-1	-	CAISESLPPAVPVGNEQFF	TGTGCCATCAGTGAGTCGCTTCCACCGGCGGTCCCGGTCGGCAATGAGCAGTTCTTC
-	TRBV13	TRBJ2-7	-	CASSFSNRDRHYEQYF	TGTGCCAGCAGCTTCAGTAACAGGGATCGTCACTACGAGCAGTACTTC
-	TRBV7-9	TRBJ2-7	TRBD2	CASRPPGLAGGAGDEQYF	TGTGCCAGCAGACCCCCGGGACTAGCGGGAGGGGCTGGAGACGAGCAGTACTTC
-	TRBV28	TRBJ1-6	-	CAIRDTGHISPLHF	TGTGCCATCCGAGATACAGGGCATATTTCACCCCTCCACTTT
-	TRBV7-8	TRBJ1-2	TRBD1	CASSPGTGFNYGYTF	TGTGCCAGCAGCCCCGGGACAGGTTTTAACTATGGCTACACCTTC
-	TRBV27	TRBJ2-3	-	CASSLLSVWGGAGTDTQYF	TGTGCCAGCAGTTTGTTGTCGGTTTGGGGGGGGGCCGGTACGGATACGCAGTATTTT
-	TRBV9	TRBJ2-3	TRBD2	CASSVGSGGAPDTQYF	TGTGCCAGCAGCGTAGGTAGCGGGGGGGCCCCAGATACGCAGTATTTT
-	TRBV7-9	TRBJ2-7	TRBD1	CASSFQGALYEQYF	TGTGCCAGCAGCTTTCAGGGGGCCCTCTACGAGCAGTACTTC
-	TRBV11-2	TRBJ2-1	-	CASSLELADYNEQFF	TGTGCCAGCAGCTTAGAGTTAGCGGACTACAATGAGCAGTTCTTC
-	TRBV4-1	TRBJ2-2	TRBD1	CASSQVGGAVNTGELFF	TGCGCCAGCAGCCAAGTAGGGGGCGCGGTGAACACCGGGGAGCTGTTTTTT
-	TRBV9	TRBJ1-2	TRBD1	CASSPGTGGAYGYTF	TGTGCCAGCAGCCCCGGGACAGGGGGTGCCTATGGCTACACCTTC
-	TRBV5-4	TRBJ2-3	-	CASSLEPGTSTDTQYF	TGTGCCAGCAGCTTGGAGCCAGGGACTAGCACAGATACGCAGTATTTT
once	TRBV10-1	TRBJ1-1	-	CASSEGGENTEAFF	TGCGCCAGCAGTGAAGGGGGTGAGAACACTGAAGCTTTCTTT
-	TRBV7-2	TRBJ2-5	-	CASSLSGGNQETQYF	TGTGCCAGCAGCTTATCGGGGGGCAACCAAGAGACCCAGTACTTC
-	TRBV4-1	TRBJ2-7	-	CASSQDAIVTGSATYEQYF	TGCGCCAGCAGCCAAGACGCGATCGTTACAGGTTCAGCAACCTACGAGCAGTACTTC
-	TRBV11-1	TRBJ2-5	TRBD2	CASSRGTGGNQETQYF	TGTGCCAGCAGCCGGGGAACGGGGGGGAACCAAGAGACCCAGTACTTC
-	TRBV27	TRBJ2-7	-	CASSLWGKLSYEQYF	TGTGCCAGCAGTTTATGGGGCAAACTCTCCTACGAGCAGTACTTC
-	TRBV2	TRBJ1-4	TRBD1	CASTRTGREWDEKLFF	TGTGCCAGCACTCGGACAGGGCGGGAGTGGGATGAAAAACTGTTTTTT
-	TRBV30	TRBJ1-2	-	CAWSGLGLNGYTF	TGTGCCTGGAGTGGACTGGGGCTGAATGGCTACACCTTC
-	TRBV11-2	TRBJ2-5	-	CASSFGWGQETQYF	TGTGCCAGCAGCTTTGGGTGGGGCCAAGAGACCCAGTACTTC
-	TRBV5-4	TRBJ2-2	TRBD2	CASSTPLAGNTGELFF	TGTGCCAGCAGCACTCCTCTAGCGGGGAACACCGGGGAGCTGTTTTTT
-	TRBV27	TRBJ2-7	-	CASSTTHRHEQYF	TGTGCCAGCAGTACCACACACCGTCACGAGCAGTACTTC